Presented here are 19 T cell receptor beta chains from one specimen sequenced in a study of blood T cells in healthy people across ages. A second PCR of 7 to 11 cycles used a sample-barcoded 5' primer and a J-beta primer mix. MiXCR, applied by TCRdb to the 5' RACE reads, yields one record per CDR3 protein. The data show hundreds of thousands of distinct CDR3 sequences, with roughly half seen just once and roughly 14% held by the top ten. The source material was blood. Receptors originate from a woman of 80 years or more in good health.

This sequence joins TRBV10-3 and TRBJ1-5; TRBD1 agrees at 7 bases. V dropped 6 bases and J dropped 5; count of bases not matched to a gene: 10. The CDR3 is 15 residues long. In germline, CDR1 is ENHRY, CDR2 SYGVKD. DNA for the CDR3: TGTGCCATCAGCCAACAGGGGAGAACGGATCAGCCCCAGCATTTT. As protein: CAISQQGRTDQPQHF.

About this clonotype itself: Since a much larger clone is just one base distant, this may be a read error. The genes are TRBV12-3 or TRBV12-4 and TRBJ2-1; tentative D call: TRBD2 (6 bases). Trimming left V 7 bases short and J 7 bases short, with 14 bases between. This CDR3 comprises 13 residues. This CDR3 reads CASTLAEGNEQFF. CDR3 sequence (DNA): TGTGCCAGCACCTTAGCGGAAGGTAATGAGCAGTTCTTC.

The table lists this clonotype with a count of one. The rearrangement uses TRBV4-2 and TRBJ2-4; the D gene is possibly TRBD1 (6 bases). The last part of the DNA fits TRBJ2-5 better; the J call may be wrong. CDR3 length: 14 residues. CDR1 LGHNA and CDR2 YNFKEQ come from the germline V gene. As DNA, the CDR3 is TGTGCCAGCAGCCCGTACAGGGACCAAGAGACCCAGTACTTC. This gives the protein CASSPYRDQETQYF.

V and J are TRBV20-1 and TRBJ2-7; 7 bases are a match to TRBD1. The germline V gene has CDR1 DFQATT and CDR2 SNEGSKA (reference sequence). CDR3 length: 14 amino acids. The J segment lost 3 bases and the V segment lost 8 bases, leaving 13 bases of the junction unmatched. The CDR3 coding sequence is TGCAGTACCGCATCCGGGACAGACTTCTACGAGCAGTACTTC. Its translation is CSTASGTDFYEQYF.

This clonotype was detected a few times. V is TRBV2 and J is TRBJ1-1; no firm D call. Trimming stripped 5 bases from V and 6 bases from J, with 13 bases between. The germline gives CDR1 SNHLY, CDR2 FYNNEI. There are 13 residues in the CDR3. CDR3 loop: CASSTQSVPEAFF. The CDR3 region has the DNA TGTGCCAGCAGTACCCAGAGTGTACCTGAAGCTTTCTTT. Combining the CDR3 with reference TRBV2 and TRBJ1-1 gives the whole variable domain EPEVTQTPSHQVTQMGQEVILRCVPISNHLYFYWYRQILGQKVEFLVSFYNNEISEKSEIFDDQFSVERPDGSNFTLKIRSTKLEDSAMYFCASSTQSVPEAFFGQGTRLTVV.

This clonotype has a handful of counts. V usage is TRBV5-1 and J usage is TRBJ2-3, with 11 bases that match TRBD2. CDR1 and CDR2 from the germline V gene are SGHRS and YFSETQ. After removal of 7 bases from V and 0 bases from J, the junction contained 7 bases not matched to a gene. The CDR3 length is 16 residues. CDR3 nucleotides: TGCGCCAGCGGCCTCGGGACTAGCGGCAGCACAGATACGCAGTATTTT. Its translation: CASGLGTSGSTDTQYF.

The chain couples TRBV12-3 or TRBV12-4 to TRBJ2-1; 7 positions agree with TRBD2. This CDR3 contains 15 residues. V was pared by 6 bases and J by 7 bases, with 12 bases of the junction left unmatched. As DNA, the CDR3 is TGTGCCAGCAGACCGGCAGCGGGGCTTACAAATGAGCAGTTCTTC. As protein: CASRPAAGLTNEQFF.

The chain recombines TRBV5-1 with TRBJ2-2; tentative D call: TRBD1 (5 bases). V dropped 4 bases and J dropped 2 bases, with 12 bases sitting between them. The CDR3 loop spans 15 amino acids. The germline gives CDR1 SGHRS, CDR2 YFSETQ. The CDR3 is CASSQRQKNTGELFF. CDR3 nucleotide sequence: TGCGCCAGCAGCCAACGACAGAAAAACACCGGGGAGCTGTTTTTT.

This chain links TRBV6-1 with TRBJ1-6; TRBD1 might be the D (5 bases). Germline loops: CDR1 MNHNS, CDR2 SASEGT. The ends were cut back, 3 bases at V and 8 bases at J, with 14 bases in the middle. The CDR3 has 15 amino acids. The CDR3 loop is CASSEGRMGDSPLHF. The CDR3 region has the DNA TGTGCCAGCAGTGAGGGACGTATGGGGGATTCACCCCTCCACTTT.

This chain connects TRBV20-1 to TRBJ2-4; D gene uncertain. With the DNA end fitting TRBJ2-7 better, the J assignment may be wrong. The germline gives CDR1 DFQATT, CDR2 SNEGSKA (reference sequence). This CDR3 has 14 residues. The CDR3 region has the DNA TGCAGTGCTTTTGCCCGGACCTCCTTCTACGAGCAGTACTTC. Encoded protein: CSAFARTSFYEQYF.

CDR3 bases: TGTGCCAGCAGCGGACAGGAAAACACTGAAGCTTTCTTT. Translated, it gives CASSGQENTEAFF. The chain is built from TRBV2 and TRBJ1-1, with 7 nucleotides matching TRBD1. With V trimmed by 6 bases and J by 2 bases, 3 bases remained unmatched. There are 13 residues in the CDR3. Per the germline V gene, CDR1 is SNHLY and CDR2 is FYNNEI.

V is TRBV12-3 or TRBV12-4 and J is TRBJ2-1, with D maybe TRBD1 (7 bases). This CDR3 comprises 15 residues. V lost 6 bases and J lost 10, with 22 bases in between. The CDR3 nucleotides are TGTGCCAGCAGCCTTGCGGGACAGAGCTCCTACGAGCAGTTCTTC. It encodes CASSLAGQSSYEQFF.

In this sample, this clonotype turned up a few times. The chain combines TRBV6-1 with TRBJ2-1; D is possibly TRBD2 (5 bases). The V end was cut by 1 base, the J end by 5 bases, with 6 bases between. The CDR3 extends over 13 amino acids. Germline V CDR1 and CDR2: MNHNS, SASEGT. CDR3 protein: CASSEEGDNEQFF. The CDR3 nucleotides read TGTGCCAGCAGTGAAGAGGGAGACAATGAGCAGTTCTTC.

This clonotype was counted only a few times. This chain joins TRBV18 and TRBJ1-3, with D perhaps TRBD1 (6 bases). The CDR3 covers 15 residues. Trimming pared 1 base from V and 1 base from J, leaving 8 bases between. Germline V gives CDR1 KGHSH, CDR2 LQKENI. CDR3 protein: CASSPRGLSGNTIYF. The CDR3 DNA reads TGTGCCAGCTCACCACGGGGGCTATCTGGAAACACCATATATTTT.

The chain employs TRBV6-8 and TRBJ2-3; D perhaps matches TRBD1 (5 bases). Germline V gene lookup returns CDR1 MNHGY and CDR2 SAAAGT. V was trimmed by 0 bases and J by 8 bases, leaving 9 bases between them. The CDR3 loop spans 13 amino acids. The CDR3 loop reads CASSYSDQGTQYF. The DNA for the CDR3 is TGTGCCAGCAGTTACTCGGATCAGGGTACGCAGTATTTT.

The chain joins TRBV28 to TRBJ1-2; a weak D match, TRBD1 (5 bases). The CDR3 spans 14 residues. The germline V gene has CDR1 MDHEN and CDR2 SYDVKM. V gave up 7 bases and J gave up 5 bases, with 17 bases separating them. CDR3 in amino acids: CASTTPPAGYGYTF. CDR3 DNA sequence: TGTGCCAGCACCACTCCCCCGGCAGGGTATGGCTACACCTTC.

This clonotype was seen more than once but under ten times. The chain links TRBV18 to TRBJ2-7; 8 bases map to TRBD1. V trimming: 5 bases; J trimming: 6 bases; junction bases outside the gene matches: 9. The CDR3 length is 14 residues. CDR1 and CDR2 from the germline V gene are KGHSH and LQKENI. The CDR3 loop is CASSIRQGLGEQYF. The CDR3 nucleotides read TGTGCCAGCTCAATTCGACAGGGGCTTGGCGAGCAGTACTTC.

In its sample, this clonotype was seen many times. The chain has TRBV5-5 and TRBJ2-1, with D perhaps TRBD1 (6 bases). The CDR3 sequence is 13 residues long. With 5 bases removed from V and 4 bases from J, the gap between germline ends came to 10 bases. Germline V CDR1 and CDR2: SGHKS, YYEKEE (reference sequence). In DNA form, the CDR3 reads TGTGCCAGCAGGCTACAGGGTTACAATGAGCAGTTCTTC. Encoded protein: CASRLQGYNEQFF.

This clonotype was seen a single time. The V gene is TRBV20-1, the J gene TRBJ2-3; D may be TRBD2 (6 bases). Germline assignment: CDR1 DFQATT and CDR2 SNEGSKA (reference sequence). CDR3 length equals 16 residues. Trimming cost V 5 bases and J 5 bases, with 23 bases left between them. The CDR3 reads CSARKFGGTSGDTQYF. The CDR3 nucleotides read TGCAGTGCTCGGAAATTCGGCGGGACGTCAGGAGATACGCAGTATTTT.